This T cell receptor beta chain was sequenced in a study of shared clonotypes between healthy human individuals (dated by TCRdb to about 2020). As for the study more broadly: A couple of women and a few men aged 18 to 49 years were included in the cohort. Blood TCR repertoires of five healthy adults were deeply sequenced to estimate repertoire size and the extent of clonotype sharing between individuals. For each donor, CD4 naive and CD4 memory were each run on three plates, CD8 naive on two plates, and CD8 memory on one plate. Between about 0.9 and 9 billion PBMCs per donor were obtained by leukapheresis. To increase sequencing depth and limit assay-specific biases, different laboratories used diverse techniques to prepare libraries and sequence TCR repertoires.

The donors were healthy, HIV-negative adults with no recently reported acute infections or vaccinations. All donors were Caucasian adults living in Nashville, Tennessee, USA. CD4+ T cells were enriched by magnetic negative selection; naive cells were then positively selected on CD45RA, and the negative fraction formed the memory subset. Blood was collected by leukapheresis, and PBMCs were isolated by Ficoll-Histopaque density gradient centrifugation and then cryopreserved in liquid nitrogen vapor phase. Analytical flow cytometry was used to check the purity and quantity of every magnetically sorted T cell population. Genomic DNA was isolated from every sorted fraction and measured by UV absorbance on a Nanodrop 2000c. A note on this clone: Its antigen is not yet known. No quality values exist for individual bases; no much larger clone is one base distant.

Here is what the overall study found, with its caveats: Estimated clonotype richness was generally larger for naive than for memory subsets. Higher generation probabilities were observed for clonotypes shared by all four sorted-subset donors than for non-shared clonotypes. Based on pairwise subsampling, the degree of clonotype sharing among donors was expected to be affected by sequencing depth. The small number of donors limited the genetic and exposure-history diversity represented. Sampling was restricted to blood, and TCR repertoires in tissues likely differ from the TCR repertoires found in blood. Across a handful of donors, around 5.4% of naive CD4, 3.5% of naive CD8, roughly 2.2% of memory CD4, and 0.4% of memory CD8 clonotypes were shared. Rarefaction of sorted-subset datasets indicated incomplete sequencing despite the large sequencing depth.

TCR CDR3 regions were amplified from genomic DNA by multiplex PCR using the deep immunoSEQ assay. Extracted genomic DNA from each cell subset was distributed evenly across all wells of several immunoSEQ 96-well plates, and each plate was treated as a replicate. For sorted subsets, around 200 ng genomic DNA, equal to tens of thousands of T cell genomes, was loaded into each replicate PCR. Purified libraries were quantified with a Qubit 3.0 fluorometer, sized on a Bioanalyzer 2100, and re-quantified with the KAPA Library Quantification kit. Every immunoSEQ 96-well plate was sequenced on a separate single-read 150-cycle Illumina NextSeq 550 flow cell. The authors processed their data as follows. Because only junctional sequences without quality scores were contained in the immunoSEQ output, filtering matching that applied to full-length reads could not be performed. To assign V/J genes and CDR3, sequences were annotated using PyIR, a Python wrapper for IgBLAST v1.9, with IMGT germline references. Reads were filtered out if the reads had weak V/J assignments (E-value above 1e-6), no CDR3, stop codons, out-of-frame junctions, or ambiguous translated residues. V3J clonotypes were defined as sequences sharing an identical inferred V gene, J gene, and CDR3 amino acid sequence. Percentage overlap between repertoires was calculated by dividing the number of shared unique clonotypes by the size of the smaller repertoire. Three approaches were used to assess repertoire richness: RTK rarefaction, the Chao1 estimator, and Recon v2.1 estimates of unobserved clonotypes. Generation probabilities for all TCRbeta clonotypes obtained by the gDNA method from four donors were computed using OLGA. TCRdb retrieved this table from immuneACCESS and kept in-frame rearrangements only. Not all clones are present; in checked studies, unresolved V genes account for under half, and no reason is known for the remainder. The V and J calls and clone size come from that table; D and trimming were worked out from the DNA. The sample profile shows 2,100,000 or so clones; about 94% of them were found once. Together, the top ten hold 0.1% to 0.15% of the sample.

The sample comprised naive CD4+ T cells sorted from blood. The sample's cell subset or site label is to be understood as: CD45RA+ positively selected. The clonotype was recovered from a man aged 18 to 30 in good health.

The CDR3 protein: CASSLGLAGVQNEQFF. Read as DNA, the sequence is TGTGCCAGCAGCTTGGGATTAGCGGGAGTACAGAATGAGCAGTTCTTC. The rearrangement joined TRBV5-4 to TRBJ2-1, and TRBD2 aligns with 9 junction nucleotides. The germline V gene (reference sequence) sets CDR1 to SGHNT and CDR2 to YYREEE. The CDR3 has 16 amino acids, counting the end cysteine and phenylalanine. The kept DNA is CDR3 alone, 48 bases in frame from the first base. Unmatched junction bases come to 8, with V trimmed by 0 bases and J by 7 bases.